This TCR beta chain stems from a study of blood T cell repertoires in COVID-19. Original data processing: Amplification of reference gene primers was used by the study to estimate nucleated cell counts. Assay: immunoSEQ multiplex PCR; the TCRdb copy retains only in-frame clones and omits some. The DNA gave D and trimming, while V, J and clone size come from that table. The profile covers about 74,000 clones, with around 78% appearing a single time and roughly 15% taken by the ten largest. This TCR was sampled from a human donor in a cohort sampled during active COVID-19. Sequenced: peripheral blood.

CDR3 sequence reads: CASSYSWNRASTEAFF. DNA for the CDR3: TGTGCCAGCAGTTACTCTTGGAACAGGGCGAGTACTGAAGCTTTCTTT. The chain combines TRBV6-6 with TRBJ1-1, with D perhaps matching TRBD1 (6 bases). CDR3 length: 16 residues. Germline lookup yields CDR1 MNHNY and CDR2 SVGAGI (reference sequence). The V gene lost 0 bases and the J gene lost 5 bases, with 16 bases spanning the gap.